This entry lists 32 T cell receptor beta chains sequenced from one sample in a study of cytomegalovirus exposure and HLA in healthy donors. The PCR ran on 60 Vbeta and 13 Jbeta primers. Produced via immunoSEQ multiplex PCR; TCRdb's table is partial and in-frame only. The ten most abundant clones cover approximately 1.7% of a sample with 100,000 to 150,000 clones. Input material: PBMCs. These TCRs come from a man between 18 and 35 years old in good health and CMV-seronegative.

The chain is built from TRBV28 and TRBJ1-5, with TRBD1 identical over 10 bases. The V gene's germline CDR1 is MDHEN and CDR2 SYDVKM. The CDR3 is 18 amino acids. J lost 0 bases, V lost 2 bases, and 7 bases had no gene match. CDR3 loop: CASSLGDRGHYSNQPQHF. The CDR3 nucleotides read TGTGCCAGCAGTTTAGGGGACAGGGGACACTATAGCAATCAGCCCCAGCATTTT. The full variable domain, in which reference TRBV28 and TRBJ1-5 provide the parts outside the CDR3, is DVKVTQSSRYLVKRTGEKVFLECVQDMDHENMFWYRQDPGLGLRLIYFSYDVKMKEKGDIPEGYSVSREKKERFSLILESASTNQTSMYLCASSLGDRGHYSNQPQHFGDGTRLSIL.

The V gene is TRBV6-1, the J gene TRBJ1-5; D gene uncertain. Germline lookup yields CDR1 MNHNS and CDR2 SASEGT. Trimming took 7 bases from V and 9 from J, leaving 13 bases between them. The CDR3 sequence is 12 residues long. CDR3 sequence (DNA): TGTGCCAGCACGTCCCGGGTCGGGCCCCAGCATTTT. This codes for CASTSRVGPQHF.

The rearrangement uses TRBV5-6 and TRBJ2-1, with 7 bases matching TRBD1. The germline gives CDR1 SGHDT, CDR2 YYEEEE. V trimming: 1 base; J trimming: 2 bases; junction bases outside the gene matches: 3. The CDR3 consists of 15 residues. CDR3 in amino acids: CASSLIQGPYNEQFF. Written as DNA, the CDR3 is TGTGCCAGCAGCTTGATACAGGGGCCCTACAATGAGCAGTTCTTC.

The gene calls are TRBV7-8 and TRBJ1-3; the D gene is possibly TRBD1 (6 bases). Germline V gene lookup returns CDR1 SGHVS and CDR2 FQNEAQ. V lost 8 bases and J lost 0, with 8 bases in between. CDR3 length equals 13 residues. CDR3 sequence (DNA): TGTGCCAGCGTGGACAGCTCTGGAAACACCATATATTTT. Residues: CASVDSSGNTIYF. The full variable domain, its missing parts supplied by reference TRBV7-8 and TRBJ1-3, is GAGVSQSPRYKVAKRGQDVALRCDPISGHVSLFWYQQALGQGPEFLTYFQNEAQLDKSGLPSDRFFAERPEGSVSTLKIQRTQQEDSAVYLCASVDSSGNTIYFGEGSWLTVV.

The chain employs TRBV11-2 and TRBJ1-5; 7 bases are a match to TRBD1. J lost 1 base, V lost 1 base, and 7 bases had no gene match. The CDR3 length is 17 residues. Looked up from germline, CDR1 is SGHAT and CDR2 is FQNNGV. DNA of the CDR3: TGTGCCAGCAGCTTAGGAACAGGGGTTAGCAGCAATCAGCCCCAGCATTTT. It is translated as CASSLGTGVSSNQPQHF.

V and J are TRBV27 and TRBJ2-1; 8 bases match TRBD1. The CDR3 spans 17 residues. The germline V gene has CDR1 MNHEY and CDR2 SMNVEV (reference sequence). V dropped 4 bases and J dropped 4; count of bases not matched to a gene: 12. The CDR3 protein is CASSSWVTGGTYNEQFF. CDR3 coding DNA: TGTGCCAGCAGTTCTTGGGTTACAGGGGGGACGTACAATGAGCAGTTCTTC.

V is TRBV7-3 and J is TRBJ1-1; D gene unclear. CDR1 is SGHTA, CDR2 FQGTGA, per germline. CDR3 length equals 13 residues. V was shortened by 2 bases and J by 0 bases, with 4 bases between the two germline ends. CDR3 DNA: TGTGCCAGCAGCTTATCCGTGAACACTGAAGCTTTCTTT. As protein: CASSLSVNTEAFF.

The chain has TRBV7-2 and TRBJ1-3; weak D call: TRBD1 (6 bases). This CDR3 spans 16 amino acids. Germline V lookup: CDR1 SGHTA, CDR2 FQGNSA. V lost 5 bases and J 4 bases, leaving 18 bases between the germline ends. The CDR3 nucleotides read TGTGCCAGCAGCCCAACGGGGGGGGCTGACGGAAACACCATATATTTT. This codes for CASSPTGGADGNTIYF.

V gene TRBV7-9 combines with J gene TRBJ1-6; D is undetermined. CDR1 and CDR2 from the germline V gene are SEHNR and FQNEAQ (reference sequence). Trimming pared 1 base from V and 4 bases from J, leaving 5 bases between. CDR3 length equals 14 residues. The CDR3 DNA is TGTGCCAGCAGCTTAGAACAGTATAATTCACCCCTCCACTTT. Amino acid sequence: CASSLEQYNSPLHF.

This chain's CDR3 is CASSARLNTEAFF. The CDR3 DNA follows: TGTGCCAGCAGTGCTAGGCTGAACACTGAAGCTTTCTTT. The chain joins TRBV6-1 to TRBJ1-1; D is undetermined. The CDR3 length is 13 residues. V lost 4 bases, J lost 0 bases, and 6 bases lay in between. Germline V gene data show CDR1 as MNHNS and CDR2 as SASEGT.

The J gene is TRBJ2-1, the V gene TRBV25-1; 10 nucleotides line up with TRBD2. The CDR3 runs to 14 residues. Germline V lookup: CDR1 MGHDK, CDR2 SYGVNS. With V trimmed by 6 bases and J by 4 bases, 3 bases remained unmatched. The chain's CDR3 is CASRRTSGYNEQFF. The CDR3 DNA reads as TGTGCCAGCAGACGGACTAGCGGTTACAATGAGCAGTTCTTC.

This rearrangement joins TRBV7-8 to TRBJ1-2; D unclear. In germline, CDR1 is SGHVS, CDR2 FQNEAQ. CDR3 length: 16 residues. V was shortened by 5 bases and J by 5 bases, with 21 bases between the two germline ends. For the CDR3, the DNA is TGTGCCAGCAGCCCCGGGCCGGCTTTAGAGGGTTATGGCTACACCTTC. Translation: CASSPGPALEGYGYTF.

J is TRBJ2-2 and V is TRBV9; no definite D call. The CDR3 contains 13 residues. V gave up 7 bases and J gave up 0 bases, with 7 bases separating them. Germline values: CDR1 SGDLS, CDR2 YYNGEE. The CDR3 DNA reads TGTGCCAGCGCAGGAACGAACACCGGGGAGCTGTTTTTT. Its protein is CASAGTNTGELFF.

CDR3 sequence: CASSSVREAFF. In nucleotides, the CDR3 is TGTGCCAGCAGCTCGGTACGGGAGGCTTTCTTT. The V call is TRBV11-2, the J call TRBJ1-1; no clear D. Trimming cost V 4 bases and J 11 bases, with 11 bases left between them. CDR1 SGHAT and CDR2 FQNNGV come from the germline V gene. The length of the CDR3 is 11 residues.

This sequence joins TRBV4-3 and TRBJ2-1, with TRBD2 matching over 16 bases. There are 21 residues in the CDR3. V was pared by 0 bases and J by 9 bases, with 17 bases of the junction left unmatched. The V gene's germline CDR1 is LGHNA and CDR2 YSLEER. In nucleotides, the CDR3 is TGCGCCAGCAGCCAAGAAGTAGGGACTAGCGGGAGGGCCCGTTTGGCCCCTGAGCAGTTCTTC. It encodes CASSQEVGTSGRARLAPEQFF.

This chain connects TRBV7-9 to TRBJ2-1; TRBD2 is a possible D gene (5 bases). Trimming left V 5 bases short and J 2 bases short, with 10 bases between. Per germline, CDR1 SEHNR and CDR2 FQNEAQ (reference sequence). The CDR3 is 14 amino acids. In DNA, the CDR3 is TGTGCCAGCAGCCCCCCCGGGACCTACAATGAGCAGTTCTTC. Protein product: CASSPPGTYNEQFF. The full variable domain, completed using reference TRBV7-9 and TRBJ2-1, is DTGVSQNPRHKITKRGQNVTFRCDPISEHNRLYWYRQTLGQGPEFLTYFQNEAQLEKSRLLSDRFSAERPKGSFSTLEIQRTEQGDSAMYLCASSPPGTYNEQFFGPGTRLTVL.

V and J are TRBV5-6 and TRBJ1-6; 8 nucleotides align to TRBD1. The CDR3 is made up of 15 amino acids. V lost 6 bases to trimming and J lost 5 bases; unmatched junction nucleotides: 7. Germline lookup yields CDR1 SGHDT and CDR2 YYEEEE. CDR3 region: CASNLMDRDNSPLHF. The CDR3 nucleotides read TGTGCCAGCAACCTAATGGACAGGGATAATTCACCCCTCCACTTT.

V gene TRBV14 combines with J gene TRBJ1-1; TRBD1 agrees at 8 bases. CDR1 and CDR2 (germline): SGHDN, FVKESK. This CDR3 is built from 12 residues. The trim removed 3 bases at V and 11 bases at J, leaving 5 bases unmatched. In DNA form, the CDR3 reads TGTGCCAGCAGCCACAGGACAGGGCCGGCTTTCTTT. Its protein is CASSHRTGPAFF.

The CDR3 loop reads CASSPPGGTGNTIYF. CDR3 in DNA: TGTGCCAGCAGTCCCCCGGGGGGGACTGGAAACACCATATATTTT. The chain joins TRBV6-5 to TRBJ1-3, with D maybe TRBD1 (5 bases). Germline V gene lookup returns CDR1 MNHEY and CDR2 SVGAGI. The CDR3 sequence is 15 residues long. V was pared by 5 bases and J by 2 bases, with 13 bases between.

This rearrangement joins TRBV4-2 to TRBJ1-3; D remains unclear. The V gene's germline CDR1 is LGHNA and CDR2 YNFKEQ. V shed 1 base and J shed 0 bases, with 10 bases lying between them. This CDR3 has 16 residues. The CDR3 bases are TGTGCCAGCAGCCAAGGCGACATGAGCTCTGGAAACACCATATATTTT. Its translation is CASSQGDMSSGNTIYF.

The chain links TRBV19 to TRBJ1-5; D might be TRBD1 (6 bases). CDR3 length: 16 residues. V was clipped by 8 bases and J by 7 bases, with 24 bases between them. CDR1 and CDR2 (germline): LNHDA, SQIVND (reference sequence). CDR3 sequence reads: CASFFPGHLRRQPQHF. As DNA, the CDR3 is TGTGCCAGTTTCTTTCCGGGACATCTGAGAAGGCAGCCCCAGCATTTT.

The chain recombines TRBV28 with TRBJ2-7, with 10 nucleotides matching TRBD2. The V and J ends lost 6 bases and 2 bases, in that order; junction bases with no gene match: 10. The germline CDR1 and CDR2 sequences are MDHEN and SYDVKM. The CDR3 is 16 amino acids. The CDR3 DNA reads as TGTGCCAGCAGACTATCTAGGACTAGCGGAACCTACGAGCAGTACTTC. Encoded protein: CASRLSRTSGTYEQYF.

The chain joins TRBV15 to TRBJ1-1, with D tentatively TRBD1 (5 bases). The CDR3 runs 16 residues. V dropped 0 bases and J dropped 4 bases, with 15 bases sitting between them. Looked up from germline, CDR1 is LNHNV and CDR2 is YYDKDF (reference sequence). CDR3: CATSRDRLSRGTEAFF. The CDR3 DNA reads TGTGCCACCAGCAGAGACCGTCTCTCTAGGGGCACTGAAGCTTTCTTT. Together with reference TRBV15 and TRBJ1-1, the CDR3 gives the full variable domain: DAMVIQNPRYQVTQFGKPVTLSCSQTLNHNVMYWYQQKSSQAPKLLFHYYDKDFNNEADTPDNFQSRRPNTSFCFLDIRSPGLGDTAMYLCATSRDRLSRGTEAFFGQGTRLTVV.

The rearrangement links TRBV5-4 to TRBJ1-1; D remains ambiguous. The CDR3 runs to 13 residues. Deletions cut 5 bases from V and 6 bases from J, with 14 bases between. CDR1 and CDR2 (germline): SGHNT, YYREEE (reference sequence). The CDR3 is CASREGGSPEAFF. The CDR3 DNA reads TGTGCCAGCAGGGAAGGAGGATCTCCTGAAGCTTTCTTT.

CDR3 sequence: CASSLSTQGSPNYEQYF. The CDR3 region has the DNA TGTGCCAGCAGTCTAAGTACCCAGGGTTCTCCAAACTACGAGCAGTACTTC. V and J are TRBV4-2 and TRBJ2-7, with D perhaps matching TRBD1 (5 bases). CDR1 LGHNA and CDR2 YNFKEQ come from the germline V gene. This CDR3 region has 17 residues. The V gene lost 6 bases and the J gene lost 3 bases, with 24 bases spanning the gap.

The V and J genes are TRBV7-9 and TRBJ2-3, with TRBD1 matching 10 bases. V shed 3 bases and J 3 bases; nucleotides not matched to a gene: 3. Germline-derived CDR1 and CDR2 are SEHNR and FQNEAQ (reference sequence). The CDR3 runs 15 residues. The CDR3 region is CASSFSGQGTDTQYF. The DNA of the CDR3 is TGTGCCAGCAGCTTTTCGGGACAGGGGACAGATACGCAGTATTTT.

V gene TRBV5-1 combines with J gene TRBJ2-7, with 10 bases fitting TRBD1. This CDR3 comprises 16 residues. Germline V lookup: CDR1 SGHRS, CDR2 YFSETQ. The trim removed 0 bases at V and 6 bases at J, leaving 9 bases unmatched. The CDR3 here is CASSLEPGQGPLEQYF. The CDR3 DNA reads as TGCGCCAGCAGCTTGGAGCCGGGACAGGGGCCCCTCGAGCAGTACTTC. Complete variable domain (other parts from reference TRBV5-1 and TRBJ2-7): KAGVTQTPRYLIKTRGQQVTLSCSPISGHRSVSWYQQTPGQGLQFLFEYFSETQRNKGNFPGRFSGRQFSNSRSEMNVSTLELGDSALYLCASSLEPGQGPLEQYFGPGTRLTVT.

This chain connects TRBV11-3 to TRBJ1-1, with unresolved D. V lost 1 base and J 0 bases, leaving 21 bases between the germline ends. The length of the CDR3 is 19 residues. Germline CDR1 and CDR2: SGHNT and YENEEA. In DNA, the CDR3 is TGTGCCAGCAGCTTAGGAATTACGCAATCCATGAGTCTGAACACTGAAGCTTTCTTT. Translated: CASSLGITQSMSLNTEAFF. The whole variable domain, remainder taken from reference TRBV11-3 and TRBJ1-1, is EAGVVQSPRYKIIEKKQPVAFWCNPISGHNTLYWYLQNLGQGPELLIRYENEEAVDDSQLPKDRFSAERLKGVDSTLKIQPAELGDSAVYLCASSLGITQSMSLNTEAFFGQGTRLTVV.

The chain combines TRBV9 with TRBJ2-7, with a weak D call TRBD2 (5 bases). V was trimmed by 0 bases and J by 1 base, leaving 8 bases between them. The germline V gene has CDR1 SGDLS and CDR2 YYNGEE. CDR3 size: 14 residues. The CDR3 here is CASSVDGSSYEQYF. CDR3 DNA sequence: TGTGCCAGCAGCGTAGATGGGAGTTCCTACGAGCAGTACTTC.

V is TRBV4-1 and J is TRBJ2-2; 7 bases are a match to TRBD2. The CDR3 runs 17 residues. The V segment lost 1 base and the J segment 3 bases; nucleotides outside the gene matches: 8. The germline gives CDR1 MGHRA, CDR2 YSYEKL. CDR3 nucleotide sequence: TGCGCCAGCAGCCAAGGGGGCGGGAGAACTCACACCGGGGAGCTGTTTTTT. Protein sequence: CASSQGGGRTHTGELFF.

V gene TRBV7-3 combines with J gene TRBJ1-1, with D possibly TRBD1 on 6 matching bases. The CDR3 length is 13 residues. Germline V gene sequence: CDR1 SGHTA, CDR2 FQGTGA. V lost 4 bases and J 4 bases, leaving 10 bases between the germline ends. CDR3 sequence reads: CASSSTGPTEAFF. The CDR3 nucleotides are TGTGCCAGCAGCTCGACAGGACCCACTGAAGCTTTCTTT. The whole variable domain, remainder taken from reference TRBV7-3 and TRBJ1-1, is GAGVSQTPSNKVTEKGKYVELRCDPISGHTALYWYRQSLGQGPEFLIYFQGTGAADDSGLPNDRFFAVRPEGSVSTLKIQRTERGDSAVYLCASSSTGPTEAFFGQGTRLTVV.

The chain combines TRBV27 with TRBJ2-1; TRBD1 matches 7 bases. Looked up from germline, CDR1 is MNHEY and CDR2 is SMNVEV (reference sequence). Trimming cost V 2 bases and J 14 bases; bases outside gene matches: 6. The CDR3 spans 12 residues. The CDR3 coding sequence is TGTGCCAGCAGTTTACTTACAGGGGTTGAGTTCTTC. Residues: CASSLLTGVEFF.